Ten or more counts support the clone carrying this TCR beta chain. Its matching antigen is unknown. The sequenced template was RNA, covering the TCR beta CDR3 region. In the first round, RT-PCR was carried out with HTBI primers, and a multiplex PCR formed the second round. Using its own MiXCR run on the multiplex PCR reads, TCRdb lists one record per CDR3 protein. The sample contains approximately 640,000 distinct CDR3 sequences, roughly 39% of which appear only once. This entry comes from a study of Graves' ophthalmopathy and Graves' hyperthyroidism. Findings and caveats of the study: Detected in blood as well were most expanded thyroid clonotypes with frequency above 0.001.

V was pared by 0 bases and J by 2 bases, with 8 bases between. This CDR3 spans 14 amino acids. Germline-derived CDR1 and CDR2 are SNHLY and FYNNEI. The sequence came from an adult man with Graves' ophthalmopathy. The sample taken for sequencing was peripheral blood. The chain joins TRBV2 to TRBJ2-7; D ambiguous. The CDR3 nucleotides read TGTGCCAGCAGTGAAGCGCGCGGAACCTACGAGCAGTACTTC. Its protein product is CASSEARGTYEQYF.